These T cell receptor beta chains were read from a single sample in a study of T cells in Graves' hyperthyroidism and ophthalmopathy. TCRdb re-derived calls from the multiplex PCR reads in MiXCR, one entry per CDR3 protein. Of about 500,000 distinct CDR3 sequences listed, 17% were seen once; the top ten hold approximately 15%. Input material: blood. Receptor source: a woman between 18 and 29 years old with Graves' ophthalmopathy. CDR3s include the opening cysteine and the closing phenylalanine or tryptophan. The D gene is left open where the match is weak. Clone size is not always given. Where it is, it says once, few, many or a class for expanded clones.

D,J,size,V,DNA,CDR3
TRBD2,TRBJ2-1,few,TRBV10-3,TGTGCCGTACTAGCGGGAGGGGTGTATGAGCAGTTCTTC,CAVLAGGVYEQFF
TRBD1,TRBJ1-4,-,TRBV6-1,TGTGCCAGCAGCCGCCGGACAGGGAGCGAAAAACTGTTTTTT,CASSRRTGSEKLFF
-,TRBJ1-4,few,TRBV4-1,TGCGCCAGCAGCCAAGCAGGACTGGCTGAAAAACTGTTTTTT,CASSQAGLAEKLFF
TRBD2,TRBJ2-5,few,TRBV3-1,TGTGCCAGCAGCCAAGTTCCTAGCGGGGGGGCGGGGGCGACCCAGTACTTC,CASSQVPSGGAGATQYF
-,TRBJ2-2,-,TRBV5-4,TGTGCCAGCAGCCCTGCGAGCATGGGAGAGACCGGGGAGCTGTTTTTT,CASSPASMGETGELFF
TRBD2,TRBJ2-1,many,TRBV28,TGTGCCAGCAGTCAAAGGACTAGCGGGAGAAATGAGCAGTTCTTC,CASSQRTSGRNEQFF
-,TRBJ1-6,many,TRBV6-1,TGTGCCAGCAGTGACGGCGGCTCCTATAATTCACCCCTCCACTTT,CASSDGGSYNSPLHF
-,TRBJ1-1,many,TRBV7-2,TGTGCCAGCAGCCAGTCGACAGCTAACACTGAAGCTTTCTTT,CASSQSTANTEAFF
TRBD1,TRBJ1-4,many,TRBV7-2,TGTGCCAGCACCCTTCAGGGGGCGCCGGGTGAAAAACTGTTTTTT,CASTLQGAPGEKLFF
TRBD2,TRBJ2-3,-,TRBV29-1,TGCAGCGTTTCCCCGACTAGCGGGACAGGAGATACGCAGTATTTT,CSVSPTSGTGDTQYF
TRBD1,TRBJ1-1,-,TRBV4-3,TGCGCCAGCAGCCAAGAACTAAGGGGGCGATTTGAAGCTTTCTTT,CASSQELRGRFEAFF
TRBD2,TRBJ2-2,few,TRBV19,TGTGCCACCAGAGGACTAGCGGGAAGTACCGGGGAGCTGTTTTTT,CATRGLAGSTGELFF
-,TRBJ2-3,many,TRBV20-1,TGCAGTGCTAGCCCTAGAGGTGGACAACCAGATACGCAGTATTTT,CSASPRGGQPDTQYF
-,TRBJ2-7,-,TRBV29-1,TGCAGCGCGGACGGTCCTCTTGGCGAGCAGTACTTC,CSADGPLGEQYF
-,TRBJ2-1,few,TRBV18,TGTGCCAGCTCACGTCCTGCCGGGGCAAGCGCGAATGAGCAGTTCTTC,CASSRPAGASANEQFF
-,TRBJ2-7,-,TRBV6-1,TGTGCCAGCAAGTCTTCCTACGAGCAGTACTTC,CASKSSYEQYF
TRBD1,TRBJ2-2,once,TRBV7-2,TGTGCCAGCAGCTTACTTAGGACAGGGACGAACACCGGGGAGCTGTTTTTT,CASSLLRTGTNTGELFF
TRBD2,TRBJ2-1,many,TRBV28,TGTGCCAGCAGTACAGGACTAGCGGGAGTCCCAACATCCTACAATGAGCAGTTCTTC,CASSTGLAGVPTSYNEQFF